This T cell receptor (beta chain) originates from a study of T cell changes during pregnancy in multiple sclerosis. Germline V gene sequence: CDR1 MGHRA, CDR2 YSYEKL. This CDR3 has 14 amino acids. The V end lost 3 bases, the J end lost 6 bases, and 11 bases lay between the germline ends. Profiled with immunoSEQ multiplex PCR; TCRdb holds only in-frame clones, not every one. The sample holds 35,000 to 45,000 clones, 70% to 90% seen once. Material: CD8+ T cells from peripheral blood mononuclear cells, obtained in the first trimester of pregnancy. The sequence derives from a female donor with multiple sclerosis, enrolled in a pregnancy study. This sequence joins TRBV4-1 and TRBJ1-4, with a tentative D call TRBD1 (5 bases). Written as DNA, the CDR3 is TGCGCCAGCAGCCACCAACAAGGGGATGAAAAACTGTTTTTT. Amino acids: CASSHQQGDEKLFF.